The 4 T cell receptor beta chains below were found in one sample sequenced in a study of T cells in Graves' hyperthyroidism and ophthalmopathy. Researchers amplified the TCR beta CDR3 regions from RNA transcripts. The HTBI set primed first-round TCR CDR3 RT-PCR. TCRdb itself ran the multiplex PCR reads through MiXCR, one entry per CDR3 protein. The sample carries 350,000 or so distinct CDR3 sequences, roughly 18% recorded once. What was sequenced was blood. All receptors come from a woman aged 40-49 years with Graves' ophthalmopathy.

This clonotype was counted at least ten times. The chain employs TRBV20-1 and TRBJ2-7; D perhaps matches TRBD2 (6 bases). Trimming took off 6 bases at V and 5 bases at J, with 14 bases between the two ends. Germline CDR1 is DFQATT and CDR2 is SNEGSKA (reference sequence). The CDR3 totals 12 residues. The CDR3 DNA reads TGCAGTGCCCCTTCACGCGGGGACGAGCAGTACTTC. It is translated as CSAPSRGDEQYF.

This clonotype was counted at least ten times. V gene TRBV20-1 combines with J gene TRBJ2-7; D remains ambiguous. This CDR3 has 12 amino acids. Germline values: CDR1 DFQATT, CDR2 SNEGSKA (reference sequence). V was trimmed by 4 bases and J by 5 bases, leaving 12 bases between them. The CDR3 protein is CSANPDGDEQYF. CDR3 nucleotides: TGCAGTGCTAACCCGGATGGGGACGAGCAGTACTTC.

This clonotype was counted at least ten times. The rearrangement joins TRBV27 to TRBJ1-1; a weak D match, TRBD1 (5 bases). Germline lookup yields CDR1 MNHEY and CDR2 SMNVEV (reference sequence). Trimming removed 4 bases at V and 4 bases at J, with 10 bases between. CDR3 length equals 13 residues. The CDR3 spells CASSYRTLTEAFF. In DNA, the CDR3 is TGTGCCAGCAGTTACAGGACCCTCACTGAAGCTTTCTTT.

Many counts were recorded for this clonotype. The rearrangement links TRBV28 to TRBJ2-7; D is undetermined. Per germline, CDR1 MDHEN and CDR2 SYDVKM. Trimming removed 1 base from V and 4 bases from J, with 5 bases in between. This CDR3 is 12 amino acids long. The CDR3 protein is CASSLFRYEQYF. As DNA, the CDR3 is TGTGCCAGCAGTTTATTCCGATACGAGCAGTACTTC.